This is a list of T cell receptor beta chains from one sample in a study of naive and memory T cell subsets. One entry per CDR3 protein results from TCRdb running MiXCR on the UMI-ligation and nested PCR reads. The table has 130,000 to 150,000 distinct CDR3 sequences, about 15% seen once; the top ten hold roughly 0.14%. Sequencing input: naive CD4+ T cells from blood. The receptors shown here come from a human donor in good health. The CDR3 runs from the conserved cysteine through the conserved F or W. A D gene is named only where the DNA matches it firmly. Clone sizes are given selectively: once, few, many, or a class where the clone is expanded.

TRBJ2-1	TRBV6-1	few	.	CASGGLRSYNEQFF	TGTGCCAGCGGGGGACTCCGCTCCTACAATGAGCAGTTCTTC
TRBJ2-1	TRBV5-1	.	.	CASSLSQAGYNEQFF	TGCGCCAGCAGCCTAAGCCAGGCGGGCTACAATGAGCAGTTCTTC
TRBJ1-1	TRBV9	.	.	CASSDGQHTEAFF	TGTGCCAGCAGTGACGGACAGCACACTGAAGCTTTCTTT
TRBJ1-1	TRBV7-6	few	.	CASSLGWGVSGTEAFF	TGTGCCAGCAGCTTAGGATGGGGGGTGTCGGGCACTGAAGCTTTCTTT
TRBJ2-3	TRBV10-3	.	.	CAISGGTDTQYF	TGTGCCATCAGTGGGGGCACAGATACGCAGTATTTT
TRBJ2-7	TRBV28	.	TRBD2	CASSLTGHPGGEQYF	TGTGCCAGCAGTTTAACGGGACACCCGGGAGGGGAGCAGTACTTC
TRBJ1-5	TRBV20-1	few	.	CSARGTVSNQPQHF	TGCAGTGCGAGGGGGACGGTTAGCAATCAGCCCCAGCATTTT
TRBJ1-1	TRBV28	few	.	CASSSRARAFF	TGTGCCAGCAGTTCGAGGGCGAGAGCTTTCTTT
TRBJ2-1	TRBV6-5	.	.	CASSYSVLTGTFDQFF	TGTGCCAGCAGTTACTCAGTCCTCACAGGGACTTTCGATCAGTTCTTC
TRBJ2-7	TRBV6-5	few	TRBD2	CASSYSTGGPYEQYF	TGTGCCAGCAGTTACTCGACGGGAGGGCCCTACGAGCAGTACTTC
TRBJ2-3	TRBV10-3	.	.	CATIGDTDTQYF	TGTGCCACGATCGGAGACACAGATACGCAGTATTTT
TRBJ2-5	TRBV4-2	.	.	CASSQGGVGETQYF	TGTGCCAGCAGCCAAGGTGGAGTGGGGGAGACCCAGTACTTC
TRBJ2-7	TRBV6-6	few	.	CASSFGDYEQYF	TGTGCCAGCAGTTTTGGGGACTACGAGCAGTACTTC
TRBJ2-7	TRBV7-8	many	.	CASRSAGTSSSYEQYF	TGTGCCAGCAGGAGTGCAGGCACTTCTAGCTCCTACGAGCAGTACTTC
TRBJ1-6	TRBV20-1	.	.	CSARSWTANSPLHF	TGCAGTGCTAGATCTTGGACAGCTAATTCACCCCTCCACTTT
TRBJ2-1	TRBV7-8	few	.	CASSLAYITQFF	TGTGCCAGCAGCTTAGCTTACATAACCCAGTTCTTC
TRBJ1-4	TRBV7-9	few	TRBD1	CASSRDREEEKLFF	TGTGCCAGCAGCCGAGACAGGGAGGAGGAAAAACTGTTTTTT
TRBJ2-7	TRBV20-1	few	.	CSAVLSYEQYF	TGCAGTGCGGTTCTTAGCTACGAGCAGTACTTC
TRBJ1-6	TRBV4-3	few	TRBD1	CASSQKKDRLGSPLHF	TGCGCCAGCAGCCAAAAGAAGGACAGGCTTGGTTCACCCCTCCACTTT
TRBJ1-6	TRBV5-1	few	.	CASSLGTALDSPLHF	TGCGCCAGCAGCTTGGGGACGGCTTTAGATTCACCCCTCCACTTT
TRBJ1-1	TRBV19	.	.	CASSIGGAVDTEAFF	TGTGCCAGTAGTATCGGGGGGGCAGTCGACACTGAAGCTTTCTTT
TRBJ2-7	TRBV5-4	few	.	CASSLEASKGYEQYF	TGTGCCAGCAGCTTGGAGGCAAGCAAGGGGTACGAGCAGTACTTC
TRBJ2-1	TRBV7-2	few	TRBD2	CASNSGSYNEQFF	TGTGCCAGCAATAGCGGGAGTTATAATGAGCAGTTCTTC
TRBJ2-7	TRBV28	few	.	CASIGTLVREQYF	TGTGCCAGCATAGGGACACTGGTTAGGGAGCAGTACTTC
TRBJ2-2	TRBV5-1	few	TRBD2	CASSLVLAGPGELFF	TGCGCCAGCAGCTTGGTACTAGCGGGACCCGGGGAGCTGTTTTTT
TRBJ2-3	TRBV10-3	.	TRBD1	CATWDREGTDTQYF	TGTGCCACCTGGGACAGGGAAGGAACAGATACGCAGTATTTT
TRBJ2-7	TRBV4-2	.	.	CASSQGGQRVPFEQYF	TGTGCCAGCAGCCAAGGGGGCCAGCGCGTGCCTTTCGAGCAGTACTTC
TRBJ2-1	TRBV6-2/TRBV6-3	.	.	CASRGIDSRSYNEQFF	TGTGCCAGCAGAGGGATCGACAGTCGATCCTACAATGAGCAGTTCTTC
TRBJ2-6	TRBV6-2/TRBV6-3	.	.	CASSYSNSYGANVLTF	TGTGCCAGCAGTTACTCCAACAGTTATGGGGCCAACGTCCTGACTTTC
TRBJ2-5	TRBV10-3	.	.	CAISDPRDKAQETQYF	TGTGCCATCAGTGATCCACGGGACAAGGCCCAAGAGACCCAGTACTTC
TRBJ2-5	TRBV4-1	.	.	CASSQDKAFNQETQYF	TGCGCCAGCAGCCAAGATAAGGCGTTCAACCAAGAGACCCAGTACTTC
TRBJ2-4	TRBV19	.	TRBD1	CASNDRGGKNIQYF	TGTGCCAGTAACGACAGGGGAGGCAAAAACATTCAGTACTTC
TRBJ1-1	TRBV20-1	few	TRBD1	CSARALTGGSWNTEAFF	TGCAGTGCTAGGGCCCTAACAGGGGGCTCGTGGAACACTGAAGCTTTCTTT
TRBJ2-3	TRBV5-1	.	.	CASSFRQWARAIMTDTQYF	TGCGCCAGCAGCTTCCGCCAGTGGGCTAGAGCGATTATGACAGATACGCAGTATTTT
TRBJ1-2	TRBV9	few	.	CASSVDRSNYGYTF	TGTGCCAGCAGCGTAGACAGATCTAACTATGGCTACACCTTC